This T cell receptor beta chain was documented in a study of identical twins. Germline V gene lookup returns CDR1 MNHNS and CDR2 SASEGT. The CDR3 spans 13 residues. V shed 7 bases and J shed 6 bases, with 15 bases lying between them. In TCRdb, the 5' RACE reads were re-called with MiXCR into one record per CDR3 protein. The table shows approximately 530,000 distinct CDR3 sequences, with approximately 20% occurring only once. A further study also used this sample, focusing on yellow fever vaccine responses in identical twins.

The sequenced sample was CD4+ T cells sorted from blood. The V and J genes are TRBV6-1 and TRBJ1-2; the D gene is possibly TRBD1 (5 bases). This sequence originates from a woman aged 18-29 years in good health. CDR3 in DNA: TGTGCCAGCACCCATCCTCAGGGAGATGGCTACACCTTC. Encoded protein: CASTHPQGDGYTF.